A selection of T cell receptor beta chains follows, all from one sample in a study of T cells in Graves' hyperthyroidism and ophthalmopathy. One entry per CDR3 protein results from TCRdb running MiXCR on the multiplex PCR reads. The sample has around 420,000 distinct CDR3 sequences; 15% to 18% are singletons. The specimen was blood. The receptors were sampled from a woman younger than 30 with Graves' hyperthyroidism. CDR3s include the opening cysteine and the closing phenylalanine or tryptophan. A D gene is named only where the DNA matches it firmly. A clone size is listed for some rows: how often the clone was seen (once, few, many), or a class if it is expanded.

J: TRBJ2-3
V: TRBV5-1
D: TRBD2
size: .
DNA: TGCGCCAGCAGCTTGGATTGGGCGGGAGGGTCAGATACGCAGTATTTT
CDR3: CASSLDWAGGSDTQYF

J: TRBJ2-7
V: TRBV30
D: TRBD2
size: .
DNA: TGTGCCTGGCGGACTAGCGGGAGAGGGTACGAGCAGTACTTC
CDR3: CAWRTSGRGYEQYF

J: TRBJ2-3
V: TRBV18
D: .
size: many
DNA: TGTGCCAGCTCACCAGGGACTCTAGATACGCAGTATTTT
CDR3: CASSPGTLDTQYF

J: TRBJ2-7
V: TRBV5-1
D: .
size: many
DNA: TGCGCCAGCAGCTTCGTTTCAGGGGAGCAGTACTTC
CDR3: CASSFVSGEQYF

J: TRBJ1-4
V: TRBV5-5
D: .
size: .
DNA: TGTGCCAGCAGCCGACTTGGGGGGCCCTTTCGCCTGTTTTTT
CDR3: CASSRLGGPFRLFF

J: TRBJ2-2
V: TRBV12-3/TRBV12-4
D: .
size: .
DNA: TGTGCCAGCAGTTTTAGGGCAGGGAACACCGGGGAGCTGTTTTTT
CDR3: CASSFRAGNTGELFF

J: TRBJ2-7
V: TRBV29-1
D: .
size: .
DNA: TGCAGCGTTGGAAACGCCTCGAGGTACGAGCAGTACTTC
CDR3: CSVGNASRYEQYF

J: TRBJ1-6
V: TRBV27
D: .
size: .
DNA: TGTGCCAGCAGTTTAAGTGATAATTCACCCCTCCACTTT
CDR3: CASSLSDNSPLHF

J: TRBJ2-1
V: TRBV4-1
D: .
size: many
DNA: TGCGCCAGCAGCAGGGGCGGGAAAGACAATGAGCAGTTCTTC
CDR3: CASSRGGKDNEQFF

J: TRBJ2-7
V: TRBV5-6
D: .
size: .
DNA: TGTGCCAGCAGCGACGGGGTTTTCGGAGAGCAGTACTTC
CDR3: CASSDGVFGEQYF

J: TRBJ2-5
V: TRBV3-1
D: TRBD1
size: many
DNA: TGTGCCAGCAGCGAGAGAGGGGGCACGGAGACCCAGTACTTC
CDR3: CASSERGGTETQYF

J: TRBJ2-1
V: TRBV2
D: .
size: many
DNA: TGTGCCAGCAGTTCCAGACAGGGGCGGGAGGGTGAGCAGTTCTTC
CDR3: CASSSRQGREGEQFF

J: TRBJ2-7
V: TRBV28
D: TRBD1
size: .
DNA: TGTGCCAGCAGATTCTGGGACAGGGGACAAGACGAGCAGTACTTC
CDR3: CASRFWDRGQDEQYF

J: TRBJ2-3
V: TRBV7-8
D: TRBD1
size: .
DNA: TGTGCCAGCGGAAGACAGGGGAGCACAGATACGCAGTATTTT
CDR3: CASGRQGSTDTQYF

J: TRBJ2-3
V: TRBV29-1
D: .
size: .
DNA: TGCAGCGTTGCGGCTAGGGGGGCTGCGGAGTATTTT
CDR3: CSVAARGAAEYF

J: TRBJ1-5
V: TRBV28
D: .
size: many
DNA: TGTGCCAGCAGTATCCTCAGGGCTTTCAATCAGCCCCAGCATTTT
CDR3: CASSILRAFNQPQHF

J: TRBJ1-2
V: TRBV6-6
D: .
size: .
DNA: TGTGCCAGCAGTTACTCGAACCGGGACGGTGGCTACACCTTC
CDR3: CASSYSNRDGGYTF

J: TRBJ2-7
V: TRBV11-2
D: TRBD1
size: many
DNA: TGTGCCAGCAGCTCCCGGACAGGGGAAGACGAGCAGTACTTC
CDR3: CASSSRTGEDEQYF

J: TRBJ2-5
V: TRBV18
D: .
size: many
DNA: TGTGCCAGCTCGAAACTAGCTTCCTCATTAGAGACCCAGTACTTC
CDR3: CASSKLASSLETQYF

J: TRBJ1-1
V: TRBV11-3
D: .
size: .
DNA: TGTGCCAGCAGTTTATCGCAGGGGTTCACTGAAGCTTTCTTT
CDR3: CASSLSQGFTEAFF

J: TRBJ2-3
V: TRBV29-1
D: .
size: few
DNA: TGCAGCCCTGGGACTTCAGATACGCAGTATTTT
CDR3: CSPGTSDTQYF

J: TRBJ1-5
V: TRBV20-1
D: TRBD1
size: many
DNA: TGCAGTGCTAGAGGGGACAGGACCTGGGAGCCCCAGCATTTT
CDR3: CSARGDRTWEPQHF

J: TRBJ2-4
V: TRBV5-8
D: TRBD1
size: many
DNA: TGTGCCAGCAGCTTTGCGACAGGGACCAAAAACATTCAGTACTTC
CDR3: CASSFATGTKNIQYF

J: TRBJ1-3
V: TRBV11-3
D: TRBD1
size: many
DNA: TGTGCCAGCAGCTCCCGCGGACAGGGCTCTGGAAACACCATATATTTT
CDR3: CASSSRGQGSGNTIYF

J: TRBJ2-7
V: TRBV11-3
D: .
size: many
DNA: TGTGCCAGCAGCTCTTTCTTTTCCTACGGGCAGTACTTC
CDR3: CASSSFFSYGQYF

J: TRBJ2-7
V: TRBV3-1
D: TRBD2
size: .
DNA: TGTGCCAGCAGGCCTAGCGGGACTGGCGAGCAGTACTTC
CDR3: CASRPSGTGEQYF

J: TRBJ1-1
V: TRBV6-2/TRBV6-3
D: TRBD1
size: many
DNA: TGTGCCAGCAGTTACAGGGACAGGGGGAACACTGAAGCTTTCTTT
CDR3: CASSYRDRGNTEAFF

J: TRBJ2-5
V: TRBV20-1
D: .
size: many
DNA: TGCAGTGCCCCCCAAGGGGCAGGTCAAGAGACCCAGTACTTC
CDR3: CSAPQGAGQETQYF

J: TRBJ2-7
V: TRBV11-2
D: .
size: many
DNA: TGTGCCAGCAGCTTCGGGACTGCCCTCGGCGAGCAGTACTTC
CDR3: CASSFGTALGEQYF

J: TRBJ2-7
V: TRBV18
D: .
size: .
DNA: TGTGCCAGCTCCCGCAGCACCGACAGCTCCTACGAGCAGTACTTC
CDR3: CASSRSTDSSYEQYF

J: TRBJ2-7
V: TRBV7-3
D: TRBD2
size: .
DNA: TGTGCCAGCAGCCCCCGGACGGGAGGGGATTCCTACGAGCAGTACTTC
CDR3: CASSPRTGGDSYEQYF

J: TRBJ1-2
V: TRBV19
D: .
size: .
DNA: TGTGCCAGTGGCCCCAGGGGACCTACTAACTATGGCTACACCTTC
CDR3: CASGPRGPTNYGYTF

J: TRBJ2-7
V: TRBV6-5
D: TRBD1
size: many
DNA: TGTGCCAGCAGTTCTACCGGGACAGGGGGTAGGTACGAGCAGTACTTC
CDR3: CASSSTGTGGRYEQYF

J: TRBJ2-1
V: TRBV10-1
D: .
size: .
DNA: TGCGCCAGCAGTGGGACAGTGAGGGACAATGAGCAGTTCTTC
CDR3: CASSGTVRDNEQFF

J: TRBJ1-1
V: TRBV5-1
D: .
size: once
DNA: TGCGCCAGCAGCTCCTATAACAGGGAGGGGAACACTGAAGCTTTCTTT
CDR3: CASSSYNREGNTEAFF

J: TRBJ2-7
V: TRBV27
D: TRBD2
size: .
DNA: TGTGCCAGCAGTTCCTACCTAGGACTAGCAGCCGAGCAGTACTTC
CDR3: CASSSYLGLAAEQYF

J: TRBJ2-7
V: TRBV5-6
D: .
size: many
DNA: TGTGCCAGCAGCTTGAGCGGTCTTCCCTACGAGCAGTACTTC
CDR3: CASSLSGLPYEQYF

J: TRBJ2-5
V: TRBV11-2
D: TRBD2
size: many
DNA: TGTGCCAGCAGAGGCCCGCGGGAGGGGAAAGAGACCCAGTACTTC
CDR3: CASRGPREGKETQYF

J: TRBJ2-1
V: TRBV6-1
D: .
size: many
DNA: TGTGCCAGCAGGATCCTCGACAGACCTAGCAATGAGCAGTTCTTC
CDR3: CASRILDRPSNEQFF

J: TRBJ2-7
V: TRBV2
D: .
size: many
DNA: TGTGCCAGCAGTGTGCAGCAGCTGTACGAGCAGTACTTC
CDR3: CASSVQQLYEQYF

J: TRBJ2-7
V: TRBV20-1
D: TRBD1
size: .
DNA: TGCAGTGCTTCGGGGGACAGGGGGTTCGAGCAGTACTTC
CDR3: CSASGDRGFEQYF

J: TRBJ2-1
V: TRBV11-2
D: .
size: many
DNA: TGTGCCAGCCGTGAATCAGGGGGGTACAATGAGCAGTTCTTC
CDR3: CASRESGGYNEQFF

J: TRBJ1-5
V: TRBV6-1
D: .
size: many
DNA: TGTGCCAGCAGTTACCAAGGACGGGAGCCCCAGCATTTT
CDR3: CASSYQGREPQHF

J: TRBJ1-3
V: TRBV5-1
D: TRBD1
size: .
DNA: TGCGCCAGCAGCTTGGAGCACCGGGACAGGAGACGCAGGGACTCTGGAAACACCATATATTTT
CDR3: CASSLEHRDRRRRDSGNTIYF

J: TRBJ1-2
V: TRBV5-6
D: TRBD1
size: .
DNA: TGTGCCAGCAGCTTGGATGGACAGGGGGTCTACACCTTC
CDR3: CASSLDGQGVYTF

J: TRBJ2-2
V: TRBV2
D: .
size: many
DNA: TGTGCCAGCAGTGAAGGCCGGGAGCTGTTTTTT
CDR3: CASSEGRELFF

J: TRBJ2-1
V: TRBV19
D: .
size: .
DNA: TGTGCCAGTAGTATAGGTCCGGGACTTTCAAGTCCGGGGGAGCAGTTCTTC
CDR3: CASSIGPGLSSPGEQFF

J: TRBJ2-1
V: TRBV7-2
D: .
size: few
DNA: TGTGCCAGCAGCATCAGGGTACTCGATGAGCAGTTCTTC
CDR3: CASSIRVLDEQFF